The 23 T cell receptor beta chains below come from one sample, sequenced in a study of cytomegalovirus exposure and HLA in healthy donors. PCR primers comprised 60 Vbeta and 13 Jbeta primers. Data came from immunoSEQ multiplex PCR; TCRdb stores just in-frame clones and leaves some out. The repertoire table contains 70,000 to 100,000 clones. Sequencing input: PBMCs. These receptors were taken from a girl aged 5 to 17 in good health and CMV-seropositive.

The chain couples TRBV6-6 to TRBJ2-1; D might be TRBD2 (6 bases). This CDR3 is built from 15 residues. Trimming shortened V by 6 bases and J by 0 bases, and 12 bases separated the two germline ends. CDR1 and CDR2 from the germline V gene are MNHNY and SVGAGI (reference sequence). The CDR3 coding sequence is TGTGCCAGCAGAGAGGACTACTACTCCTACAATGAGCAGTTCTTC. As protein: CASREDYYSYNEQFF.

The rearrangement joins TRBV9 to TRBJ2-1; the match to TRBD2 covers 7 bases. The CDR3 contains 14 residues. Germline CDR1 SGDLS, CDR2 YYNGEE. With 3 bases clipped from V and 9 bases from J, the junction kept 9 bases outside the gene matches. The CDR3 coding sequence is TGTGCCAGCAGCGAGAGCGGGGTTTGGGGTGAGCAGTTCTTC. Protein product: CASSESGVWGEQFF. Full variable domain (rest looked up from reference TRBV9 and TRBJ2-1): DSGVTQTPKHLITATGQRVTLRCSPRSGDLSVYWYQQSLDQGLQFLIQYYNGEERAKGNILERFSAQQFPDLHSELNLSSLELGDSALYFCASSESGVWGEQFFGPGTRLTVL.

This rearrangement joins TRBV6-5 to TRBJ1-4; TRBD1 is a possible D gene (6 bases). Per germline, CDR1 MNHEY and CDR2 SVGAGI. This CDR3 has 14 residues. V was cut by 6 bases and J by 6 bases, with 14 bases left in between. CDR3: CASRQQGGDEKLFF. The CDR3 DNA reads as TGTGCCAGCAGACAACAGGGAGGGGATGAAAAACTGTTTTTT.

This chain joins TRBV13 and TRBJ1-5; no clear D gene. The CDR3 runs 12 residues. The V gene lost 5 bases and the J gene lost 2 bases, with 4 bases spanning the gap. Germline values: CDR1 PRHDT, CDR2 FYEKMQ (reference sequence). The CDR3 spells CASSTGNQPQHF. The CDR3 bases are TGTGCCAGCAGCACGGGCAATCAGCCCCAGCATTTT.

The chain couples TRBV28 to TRBJ1-6; the match to TRBD1 covers 7 bases. Trimming took 4 bases from V and 6 from J; bases not matched to a gene: 6. This CDR3 is 15 amino acids long. CDR1 and CDR2 (germline): MDHEN, SYDVKM. CDR3 sequence: CASSSQGDFNSPLHF. In DNA, the CDR3 is TGTGCCAGCAGTTCGCAGGGGGACTTTAATTCACCCCTCCACTTT.

This chain connects TRBV19 to TRBJ1-6, with TRBD1 matching over 11 bases. J was trimmed by 9 bases and V by 3 bases; bases with no gene match: 7. CDR1 is LNHDA, CDR2 SQIVND, per germline (reference sequence). The CDR3 is 16 amino acids. The CDR3 coding sequence is TGTGCCAGTAGTATCTCCGCGGACAGGGGGCGTTCACCCCTCCACTTT. This gives the protein CASSISADRGRSPLHF.

The rearrangement uses TRBV6-1 and TRBJ2-1; maybe TRBD1 (6 bases). Germline V lookup: CDR1 MNHNS, CDR2 SASEGT. This CDR3 has 15 residues. Trimming stripped 1 base from V and 3 bases from J, with 10 bases between. The CDR3 DNA is TGTGCCAGCAGTGAAGAGTCGGGACACTACAATGAGCAGTTCTTC. It encodes CASSEESGHYNEQFF.

Here the CDR3 DNA reads TGTGCCAGCAGCCCAGACAGGACAGCCGGTTTTAGCACAGATACGCAGTATTTT. Protein sequence: CASSPDRTAGFSTDTQYF. J is TRBJ2-3 and V is TRBV5-6; possibly TRBD1 for D (6 bases). This CDR3 region has 18 residues. Trimming removed 4 bases at V and 0 bases at J, with 21 bases between. Germline V gene data show CDR1 as SGHDT and CDR2 as YYEEEE.

The chain carries TRBV10-3 and TRBJ2-1; a possible D gene is TRBD1 (6 bases). Germline CDR1 and CDR2: ENHRY and SYGVKD. The CDR3 runs to 15 residues. Trimming cost V 0 bases and J 6 bases, with 12 bases left between them. This CDR3 reads CAISESGAPPNEQFF. In nucleotides, the CDR3 is TGTGCCATCAGTGAGTCGGGGGCCCCTCCCAATGAGCAGTTCTTC.

This rearrangement joins TRBV7-3 to TRBJ2-1, with 7 bases that match TRBD1. Germline V CDR1 and CDR2: SGHTA, FQGTGA. There are 13 residues in the CDR3. The J segment lost 5 bases and the V segment lost 4 bases, leaving 2 bases of the junction unmatched. The CDR3 DNA is TGTGCCAGCAGCTACGGACAGGACAATGAGCAGTTCTTC. Translating it yields CASSYGQDNEQFF.

This chain uses TRBV7-6 with TRBJ1-4; no definite D call. The germline V gene encodes CDR1 SGHVS and CDR2 FNYEAQ. V lost 1 base and J 4 bases, leaving 10 bases between the germline ends. The CDR3 length is 15 residues. The CDR3 region is CASSLEQSFNEKLFF. CDR3 sequence (DNA): TGTGCCAGCAGCTTAGAGCAATCATTTAATGAAAAACTGTTTTTT.

The chain has TRBV9 and TRBJ1-2; D perhaps matches TRBD1 (6 bases). This CDR3 spans 13 amino acids. CDR1 and CDR2 from the germline V gene are SGDLS and YYNGEE. V shed 3 bases and J shed 7 bases, with 13 bases lying between them. Here the CDR3 reads CASSATGFSGYTF. CDR3 coding DNA: TGTGCCAGCAGCGCAACAGGGTTCTCTGGCTACACCTTC.

V is TRBV15 and J is TRBJ2-3, with 10 nucleotides matching TRBD2. The CDR3 has 13 amino acids. CDR1 is LNHNV and CDR2 is YYDKDF in the germline V gene (reference sequence). V trimming: 6 bases; J trimming: 4 bases; junction bases outside the gene matches: 1. DNA of the CDR3: TGTGCCACCAGGCTAGCGGGGGCAGATACGCAGTATTTT. The encoded protein is CATRLAGADTQYF.

The rearrangement joins TRBV7-8 to TRBJ2-7; D possibly corresponds to TRBD2 (5 bases). The length of the CDR3 is 11 residues. Per germline, CDR1 SGHVS and CDR2 FQNEAQ. V was pared by 5 bases and J by 5 bases, with 7 bases between. Written as DNA, the CDR3 is TGTGCCAGCAGCGACTATAACGAGCAGTACGTC. This gives the protein CASSDYNEQYV.

The chain recombines TRBV10-2 with TRBJ1-2, with 12 bases that match TRBD1. The V and J ends lost 3 bases and 6 bases, in that order; junction bases with no gene match: 5. There are 15 residues in the CDR3. From germline, CDR1 is WSHSY and CDR2 SAAADI. DNA for the CDR3: TGCGCCAGCAGTGAACCGGGACAGGGGGCTGATGGCTACACCTTC. Translating it yields CASSEPGQGADGYTF.

J is TRBJ1-1 and V is TRBV7-3; TRBD1 aligns across 11 bases. Germline CDR1 is SGHTA and CDR2 is FQGTGA. This CDR3 has 18 residues. Trimming removed 4 bases from V and 4 bases from J; junction bases left unmatched: 14. The CDR3 region is CASSSESDRGPWGTEAFF. As DNA, the CDR3 is TGTGCCAGCAGCTCCGAGTCGGACAGGGGGCCTTGGGGCACTGAAGCTTTCTTT.

CDR3 loop: CATRKPIWGEGTDTQYF. The CDR3 DNA is TGTGCCACCCGAAAACCGATCTGGGGCGAAGGCACAGATACGCAGTATTTT. The V call is TRBV7-8, the J call TRBJ2-3, with a possible D match to TRBD1 (5 bases). From germline, CDR1 is SGHVS and CDR2 FQNEAQ. Deletions cut 10 bases from V and 1 base from J, with 24 bases between. This CDR3 has 17 residues.

The V call is TRBV4-3, the J call TRBJ1-2; TRBD1 is a possible D gene (5 bases). Trimming left V 0 bases short and J 8 bases short, with 16 bases between. Germline V CDR1 and CDR2: LGHNA, YSLEER. This CDR3 region has 15 residues. In DNA, the CDR3 is TGCGCCAGCAGCCAAGATCTGGGCAGGGTGGACGGCTACACCTTC. Protein: CASSQDLGRVDGYTF.

V and J are TRBV25-1 and TRBJ2-2; D remains unclear. The V end lost 6 bases, the J end lost 9 bases, and 14 bases lay between the germline ends. The CDR3 runs 13 residues. CDR1 is MGHDK and CDR2 is SYGVNS in the germline V gene. The CDR3: CASRMPGSRELFF. The DNA for the CDR3 is TGTGCCAGCAGGATGCCAGGATCTAGGGAGCTGTTTTTT.

The chain recombines TRBV9 with TRBJ2-5, with 7 bases identical to TRBD1. Germline trimming cut 0 bases from V and 5 bases from J; bases unmatched to any gene: 4. Germline-derived CDR1 and CDR2 are SGDLS and YYNGEE. This CDR3 spans 14 amino acids. This CDR3 reads CASSVEGGRETQYF. The DNA of the CDR3 is TGTGCCAGCAGCGTAGAAGGGGGCAGGGAGACCCAGTACTTC.

This chain uses TRBV27 with TRBJ2-7; possible D gene TRBD2, 6 bases. Germline lookup yields CDR1 MNHEY and CDR2 SMNVEV (reference sequence). The CDR3 has 13 residues. Trimming left V 3 bases short and J 2 bases short, with 8 bases between. The CDR3 DNA reads as TGTGCCAGCAGTTTTCAGCGGGCCTACGAGCAGTACTTC. Its protein is CASSFQRAYEQYF.

V is TRBV9 and J is TRBJ1-1, with D maybe TRBD1 (6 bases). V was trimmed by 2 bases and J by 0 bases, leaving 11 bases between them. Per the germline V gene, CDR1 is SGDLS and CDR2 is YYNGEE. This CDR3 region has 15 residues. CDR3 coding DNA: TGTGCCAGCAGCGTTGAGGGGGGGCTGAACACTGAAGCTTTCTTT. This sequence encodes CASSVEGGLNTEAFF. Drawing the rest from reference TRBV9 and TRBJ1-1, the complete variable domain is DSGVTQTPKHLITATGQRVTLRCSPRSGDLSVYWYQQSLDQGLQFLIQYYNGEERAKGNILERFSAQQFPDLHSELNLSSLELGDSALYFCASSVEGGLNTEAFFGQGTRLTVV.

The CDR3 coding sequence is TGTGCCAGCAGCGAACCAACTAGACCCGATGAGCAGTTCTTC. Translating gives CASSEPTRPDEQFF. V gene TRBV11-2 combines with J gene TRBJ2-1; D may be TRBD2 (5 bases). The V gene's germline CDR1 is SGHAT and CDR2 FQNNGV. This CDR3 has 14 residues. Trimming took 5 bases from V and 8 from J, leaving 16 bases between them.